This TCR beta chain was captured in a study of OX40 agonist ivuxolimab in advanced cancers. Study observations and caveats: Both blood CD4+ and CD8+ T cells showed clonal growth by week 6 at 0.1 to 3.0 mg/kg. Normalized expansion of T-cell clones was also low for some nonresponders.

Details on this clone: What it binds is not known.

The protocol was immunoSEQ multiplex PCR, while the TCRdb copy is restricted to in-frame clones and leaves out a portion. This table holds about 79,000 clones, 88% found once. V dropped 3 bases and J dropped 3; count of bases not matched to a gene: 12. The CDR3 extends over 18 amino acids. Germline CDR1 LNHDA, CDR2 SQIVND (reference sequence). The chain carries TRBV19 and TRBJ2-2; 8 nucleotides match TRBD1. The receptor comes from an adult with an advanced solid tumor such as melanoma, head and neck, liver or kidney cancer. The sample consisted of CD4+ or CD8+ T cells sorted from blood, taken in a trial of the OX40 agonist ivuxolimab. DNA of the CDR3: TGTGCCAGTAGTATCGATCGGGCAGGGGGCATAGACACCGGGGAGCTGTTTTTT. This codes for CASSIDRAGGIDTGELFF. Using reference TRBV19 and TRBJ2-2 for the parts outside the CDR3, the full variable domain is DGGITQSPKYLFRKEGQNVTLSCEQNLNHDAMYWYRQDPGQGLRLIYYSQIVNDFQKGDIAEGYSVSREKKESFPLTVTSAQKNPTAFYLCASSIDRAGGIDTGELFFGEGSRLTVL.